This is a list of T cell receptor beta chains from one sample in a study of cytomegalovirus exposure and HLA in healthy donors. Repertoires were generated with immunoSEQ multiplex PCR, while TCRdb's copy carries only in-frame clones and drops some. The table lists roughly 180,000 clones, about 68% of them singletons. Sequenced material: PBMCs. The receptor source for this set is a female donor in good health and CMV-seronegative. CDR3s include the opening cysteine and the closing phenylalanine or tryptophan.

16	TRBV5-5	TRBJ1-6	CASSSDPRGEYSPLHF
15	TRBV7-9	TRBJ1-4	CASSPQGKVNEKLFF
14	TRBV11-3	TRBJ2-2	CASSPGTGVGELFF
14	TRBV18	TRBJ2-2	CASSPRRETGELFF
14	TRBV27	TRBJ2-1	CASSWTSGRLEQFF
15	TRBV7-8	TRBJ1-5	CASSTGGPYNQPQHF
15	TRBV14	TRBJ2-7	CASSQAGASSYEQYF
13	TRBV11-3	TRBJ2-7	CASSYAGGYEQYF
16	TRBV7-9	TRBJ2-3	CASSFGSAVGPDTQYF
15	TRBV27	TRBJ2-7	CASSLQGRSVYEQYF
15	TRBV13	TRBJ1-2	CASSPGDREIFGYTF
16	TRBV7-9	TRBJ2-1	CASSERRARTYNEQFF
15	TRBV5-1	TRBJ2-3	CASSLTGLTTDTQYF
13	TRBV4-2	TRBJ2-7	CASSPGTVYEQYF
20	TRBV4-2	TRBJ2-3	CASSQEVSRSTSGTTDTQYF
16	TRBV19	TRBJ2-7	CASSISKGTASYEQYF
14	TRBV4-2	TRBJ1-5	CASSQDAGAQPQHF
14	TRBV6-1	TRBJ1-2	CATSGTGGPYGYTF
14	TRBV19	TRBJ1-6	CASSITRGYSPLHF
13	TRBV19	TRBJ1-4	CAGSTGVEEKLFF
14	TRBV30	TRBJ1-1	CAWSLSARVTEAFF
14	TRBV7-2	TRBJ1-2	CASSLRDRGGGYTF
15	TRBV2	TRBJ1-6	CASSQGGSYNSPLHF
15	TRBV6-1	TRBJ2-3	CASSRGTGTTDTQYF
13	TRBV13	TRBJ2-1	CASSSGTEDEQFF
17	TRBV19	TRBJ1-5	CASWDGTGGHSNQPQHF
15	TRBV6-4	TRBJ1-2	CASRIGTEPNYGYTF
16	TRBV4-1	TRBJ2-1	CASSLLAGVSYNEQFF
14	TRBV6-5	TRBJ1-1	CASSPHRGGTEAFF
15	TRBV18	TRBJ1-2	CASSPRETVNYGYTF
14	TRBV5-1	TRBJ2-7	CASSLGQQSYEQYF
16	TRBV5-1	TRBJ2-7	CASSGGGSGASYEQYF
14	TRBV29-1	TRBJ1-4	CSVEAPGRREKLFF
16	TRBV4-2	TRBJ2-1	CASSREAGQGGNEQFF
14	TRBV29-1	TRBJ2-2	CSVEASKTPGELFF
15	TRBV19	TRBJ2-7	CASSPGTGGGYEQYF
15	TRBV27	TRBJ2-1	CASTWRARSYNEQFF
13	TRBV5-1	TRBJ1-4	CASSSQGTEKLFF
14	TRBV11-3	TRBJ1-3	CASSLSRGENTIYF
14	TRBV11-2	TRBJ2-5	CASSLDLGRETQYF
15	TRBV21-1	TRBJ1-1	CASSKEETLNTEAFF
17	TRBV4-1	TRBJ1-4	CASSPGGARTGWEKLFF
14	TRBV6-1	TRBJ1-6	CASSDLTGLSPLHF
16	TRBV27	TRBJ1-5	CASSPQGTYSNQPQHF
17	TRBV7-8	TRBJ1-1	CASSLTVPSDRNTEAFF
13	TRBV7-3	TRBJ2-5	CASSLSGVETQYF
18	TRBV7-2	TRBJ2-1	CASILDPSRLLVYNEQFF
14	TRBV5-1	TRBJ2-7	CASSLWTGAYEQYF
15	TRBV9	TRBJ1-1	CASSAEDRRNTEAFF
13	TRBV30	TRBJ1-5	CAWSMAVNQPQHF
16	TRBV28	TRBJ1-2	CASSLFLGQGSHGYTF
16	TRBV4-3	TRBJ1-6	CASSQVESSYNSPLHF
15	TRBV28	TRBJ1-2	CASAYFDRGLVGYTF
12	TRBV7-3	TRBJ2-2	CASISPAGELFF
15	TRBV30	TRBJ1-2	CAWSLLDRRSIGYTF